This record concerns one T cell receptor (beta chain) sequence. Its antigen is as yet unknown. This entry is derived from a study of OX40 agonist ivuxolimab in advanced cancers. Looking at the study overall: Treatment of patients was with ivuxolimab, an agonistic anti-OX40 (CD134) antibody. Findings and limits, study-wide: Researchers did not determine the expanded peripheral T cells' antigen specificity. The CD4+ and CD8+ T cells in the blood had expanded clonally by week 6 at 0.1 to 3.0 mg/kg.

The table came from immunoSEQ multiplex PCR; TCRdb's copy has only in-frame clones and leaves some out. The sample lists tens of thousands of clones; roughly 90% were seen once. The CDR3 has 13 amino acids. Trimming removed 7 bases from V and 3 bases from J, with 15 bases in between. CDR1 SQVTM and CDR2 ANQGSEA come from the germline V gene. The timepoints at which blood was sampled were baseline, cycle 4 day 1, and cycle 7 day 1. The source is an adult with an advanced solid tumor such as melanoma, head and neck, liver or kidney cancer. This sequence joins TRBV29-1 and TRBJ1-1; a possible D gene is TRBD1 (6 bases). Sequencing used CD4+ or CD8+ T cells sorted from blood, obtained in a trial of the OX40 agonist ivuxolimab. The CDR3 nucleotides are TGCAGCGCTGGGGGCGGTCTTTACACTGAAGCTTTCTTT. This sequence encodes CSAGGGLYTEAFF.